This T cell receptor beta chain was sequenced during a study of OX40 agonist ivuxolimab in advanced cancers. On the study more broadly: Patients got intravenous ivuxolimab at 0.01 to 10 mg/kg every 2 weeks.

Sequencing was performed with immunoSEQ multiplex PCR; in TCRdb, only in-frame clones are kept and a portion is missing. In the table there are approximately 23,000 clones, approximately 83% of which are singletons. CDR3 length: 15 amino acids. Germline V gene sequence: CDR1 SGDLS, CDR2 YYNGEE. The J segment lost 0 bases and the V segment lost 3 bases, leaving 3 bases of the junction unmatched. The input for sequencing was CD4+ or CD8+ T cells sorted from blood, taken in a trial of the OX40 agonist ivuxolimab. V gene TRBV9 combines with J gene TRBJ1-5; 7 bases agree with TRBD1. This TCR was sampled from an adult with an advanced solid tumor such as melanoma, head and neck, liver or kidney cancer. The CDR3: CASSATGNSNQPQHF. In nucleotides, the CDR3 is TGTGCCAGCAGCGCGACAGGGAATAGCAATCAGCCCCAGCATTTT.